A single sample is the source of the 2 T cell receptor beta chains below, sequenced in a study of cytomegalovirus exposure and HLA in healthy donors. Use of 60 Vbeta and 13 Jbeta primers characterized the PCR. Sequencing used immunoSEQ multiplex PCR; TCRdb keeps in-frame clones, though not all of them. In all, the sample yields around 130,000 clones. The sample comprised PBMCs. These receptors were collected from a woman aged 55-70 years in good health and CMV-seronegative.

This chain connects TRBV5-1 to TRBJ2-7; D perhaps matches TRBD2 (6 bases). Germline loops: CDR1 SGHRS, CDR2 YFSETQ. The CDR3 loop spans 16 amino acids. Deletions cut 2 bases from V and 0 bases from J, with 15 bases between. For the CDR3, the DNA is TGCGCCAGCAGCTTAGCCATGGCGGGGATCTCCTACGAGCAGTACTTC. It translates to CASSLAMAGISYEQYF. The entire variable domain, with the rest obtained from reference TRBV5-1 and TRBJ2-7, is as follows: KAGVTQTPRYLIKTRGQQVTLSCSPISGHRSVSWYQQTPGQGLQFLFEYFSETQRNKGNFPGRFSGRQFSNSRSEMNVSTLELGDSALYLCASSLAMAGISYEQYFGPGTRLTVT.

This chain joins TRBV4-2 and TRBJ2-3; tentative D call: TRBD2 (6 bases). Germline V gene sequence: CDR1 LGHNA, CDR2 YNFKEQ. V dropped 0 bases and J dropped 5 bases, with 18 bases sitting between them. The CDR3 spans 17 residues. The CDR3 bases are TGTGCCAGCAGCCAAGAGGCCCGGACCCGAGCGGGAGATACGCAGTATTTT. It is translated as CASSQEARTRAGDTQYF.